Detailed here is one T cell receptor (beta chain). Its matching antigen is unknown. These data belong to a study of cytomegalovirus exposure and HLA in healthy donors. Study-level results: In vitro assays verified that a few CMV-associated chains recognized CMV antigens specifically. At a 0.05 false discovery rate, a later analysis found 18,000 or so TCR beta sequences to be associated with HLA alleles. Presence/absence analyses assumed roughly uniform sequencing depth across donors, which may not hold.

CDR3 length: 15 residues. CDR1 is MNHEY and CDR2 is SVGAGI in the germline V gene. V lost 2 bases, J lost 6 bases, and 7 bases stayed unmatched. The PCR used 60 Vbeta and 13 Jbeta primers. Assay used: immunoSEQ multiplex PCR; TCRdb lists only in-frame clones, some missing. In the table there are about 180,000 clones, roughly four fifths of which are singletons. Sequencing was carried out using PBMCs. The clonotype was recovered from a male donor in good health and CMV-seronegative. This chain uses TRBV6-5 with TRBJ2-1, with TRBD2 matching 7 bases. Written as DNA, the CDR3 is TGTGCCAGCAGTTACAGGACTAGTTTTGGCAATGAGCAGTTCTTC. This sequence encodes CASSYRTSFGNEQFF.